Presented here are 17 T cell receptor beta chains from one specimen sequenced in a study of T cells after posttransplantation cyclophosphamide. The assay was immunoSEQ multiplex PCR, and TCRdb's table has in-frame clones only and misses some. The table lists some 43,000 clones, no singletons, with roughly 2% in the top ten. The source material was PBMCs. These receptors were obtained from a middle-aged man in good health, CMV-negative, and a related stem cell transplant donor.

This clone showed up many times. The V gene is TRBV7-2, the J gene TRBJ2-5, with TRBD2 matching 12 bases. From germline, CDR1 is SGHTA and CDR2 FQGNSA. Losses at the gene ends were 5 bases for V and 2 bases for J; bases not matched to a gene: 6. This CDR3 has 16 residues. The CDR3 region is CASSPSGTSGQETQYF. CDR3 nucleotides: TGTGCCAGCAGCCCCTCCGGGACTAGCGGGCAAGAGACCCAGTACTTC.

In this sample, this clone turned up many times. The chain combines TRBV6-5 with TRBJ2-1, with a tentative D call TRBD1 (6 bases). The germline CDR1 and CDR2 sequences are MNHEY and SVGAGI. Trimming cost V 4 bases and J 8 bases, with 12 bases left between them. The CDR3 spans 13 residues. The chain's CDR3 is CASSSGHFHEQFF. CDR3 nucleotides: TGTGCCAGCAGTTCGGGACATTTCCATGAGCAGTTCTTC.

This clone appeared many times. This chain uses TRBV28 with TRBJ1-2, with TRBD1 identical over 8 bases. The length of the CDR3 is 16 residues. V was pared by 1 base and J by 5 bases, with 9 bases of the junction left unmatched. Germline V gives CDR1 MDHEN, CDR2 SYDVKM. As DNA, the CDR3 is TGTGCCAGCAGTTTATCACCCGACAGGGGCGGGTATGGCTACACCTTC. Translation gives CASSLSPDRGGYGYTF.

This clone was observed many times. J is TRBJ2-3 and V is TRBV9; TRBD2 agrees at 8 bases. Germline-derived CDR1 and CDR2 are SGDLS and YYNGEE. The junction had 6 bases not matched to a gene; V was cut back by 4 bases and J by 2 bases. This CDR3 region has 15 residues. Written as DNA, the CDR3 is TGTGCCAGCAGCACGGGGGGGCTGTTCACAGATACGCAGTATTTT. Translation gives CASSTGGLFTDTQYF.

This clone was recorded at least ten times. Written as DNA, the CDR3 is TGTGCCAGCAGAAGGGGACAGGGGGCGCACACCGGGGAGCTGTTTTTT. The encoded protein is CASRRGQGAHTGELFF. The J gene is TRBJ2-2, the V gene TRBV27; TRBD1 agrees at 12 bases. The germline CDR1 and CDR2 sequences are MNHEY and SMNVEV (reference sequence). V dropped 6 bases and J dropped 3; count of bases not matched to a gene: 5. The CDR3 totals 16 residues.

V usage is TRBV7-2 and J usage is TRBJ2-5, with D tentatively TRBD1 (6 bases). TRBJ2-7 explains the end of the DNA better; the J call may be wrong. The CDR3 covers 16 residues. In germline, CDR1 is SGHTA, CDR2 FQGNSA. The CDR3 protein is CASRPPGTPIANEQYF. The CDR3 DNA reads TGTGCCAGCAGACCCCCCGGGACACCTATCGCGAACGAGCAGTACTTC.

This clone was recorded many times. The chain couples TRBV9 to TRBJ2-1; 11 bases are a match to TRBD2. After removal of 8 bases from V and 10 bases from J, the junction contained 14 bases not matched to a gene. Germline values: CDR1 SGDLS, CDR2 YYNGEE. There are 15 residues in the CDR3. The CDR3 protein is CASTSTSGSVKEQFF. CDR3 in DNA: TGTGCCAGTACGAGCACTAGCGGGAGTGTAAAAGAGCAGTTCTTC.

The chain couples TRBV7-6 to TRBJ2-5; 7 bases align to TRBD1. The J call may be faulty, since TRBJ2-7 better matches the DNA end. Germline V gene data show CDR1 as SGHVS and CDR2 as FNYEAQ. CDR3 length: 14 residues. This CDR3 reads CASSLRTGSYEQYF. For the CDR3, the DNA is TGTGCCAGCAGCCTCCGGACAGGTTCCTACGAGCAGTACTTC.

This clone was seen ten or more times. The chain combines TRBV5-4 with TRBJ1-1, with unresolved D. V was clipped by 3 bases and J by 1 base, with 13 bases between them. CDR1 SGHNT and CDR2 YYREEE come from the germline V gene (reference sequence). This CDR3 comprises 15 residues. In DNA, the CDR3 is TGTGCCAGCAGCTCTCCTGCGACAACGAACACTGAAGCTTTCTTT. Translation gives CASSSPATTNTEAFF.

In its sample, this clone was seen many times. The genes are TRBV6-1 and TRBJ2-2, with D perhaps TRBD2 (5 bases). The CDR3 is made up of 15 amino acids. CDR1 is MNHNS and CDR2 is SASEGT in the germline V gene. V dropped 2 bases and J dropped 7 bases, with 14 bases sitting between them. CDR3 nucleotides: TGTGCCAGCAGTGAACTAGCAGGTCTTGACGGGGAGCTGTTTTTT. Protein: CASSELAGLDGELFF.

This clone has just a few counts. V usage is TRBV10-3 and J usage is TRBJ1-6; 10 bases are a match to TRBD1. Looked up from germline, CDR1 is ENHRY and CDR2 is SYGVKD. V lost 4 bases to trimming and J lost 5 bases; unmatched junction nucleotides: 2. The CDR3 runs 15 residues. CDR3 bases: TGTGCCATCAGTGTTGGGACAGGGGATAATTCACCCCTCCACTTT. The encoded protein is CAISVGTGDNSPLHF.

Many counts were recorded for this clone. The chain carries TRBV5-6 and TRBJ2-3; perhaps TRBD1 as D (5 bases). The germline V gene has CDR1 SGHDT and CDR2 YYEEEE. This CDR3 comprises 14 residues. The ends were cut back, 6 bases at V and 2 bases at J, with 13 bases in the middle. The CDR3 loop reads CASMIGAPTDTQYF. The CDR3 DNA reads TGTGCCAGCATGATAGGGGCCCCCACAGATACGCAGTATTTT.

This clone was picked up many times. This chain uses TRBV19 with TRBJ2-5; 9 bases align to TRBD2. The CDR3 extends over 13 amino acids. Germline trimming cut 6 bases from V and 3 bases from J; bases unmatched to any gene: 2. The V gene's germline CDR1 is LNHDA and CDR2 SQIVND (reference sequence). The CDR3 region is CASRTSGEETQYF. CDR3 bases: TGTGCCAGTAGGACTAGCGGAGAAGAGACCCAGTACTTC. The full variable domain, completed using reference TRBV19 and TRBJ2-5, is DGGITQSPKYLFRKEGQNVTLSCEQNLNHDAMYWYRQDPGQGLRLIYYSQIVNDFQKGDIAEGYSVSREKKESFPLTVTSAQKNPTAFYLCASRTSGEETQYFGPGTRLLVL.

The sample holds many counts of this clone. The V gene is TRBV7-3, the J gene TRBJ1-1, with D maybe TRBD1 (5 bases). Trimming shortened V by 2 bases and J by 2 bases, and 6 bases separated the two germline ends. CDR1 and CDR2 from the germline V gene are SGHTA and FQGTGA. The CDR3 is 13 amino acids. CDR3 nucleotide sequence: TGTGCCAGCAGCTTACAGGGAAACACTGAAGCTTTCTTT. Protein product: CASSLQGNTEAFF. The full variable domain, completed using reference TRBV7-3 and TRBJ1-1, is GAGVSQTPSNKVTEKGKYVELRCDPISGHTALYWYRQSLGQGPEFLIYFQGTGAADDSGLPNDRFFAVRPEGSVSTLKIQRTERGDSAVYLCASSLQGNTEAFFGQGTRLTVV.

This clone has at least ten counts. The V and J genes are TRBV28 and TRBJ2-7, with TRBD2 as a possible D gene (6 bases). Germline V gives CDR1 MDHEN, CDR2 SYDVKM. This CDR3 has 13 residues. V was pared by 7 bases and J by 9 bases, with 19 bases between. CDR3: CASITGLGGTQYF. The CDR3 region has the DNA TGTGCCAGCATAACGGGGTTGGGGGGTACGCAGTACTTC.

This clone came up many times. The V and J genes are TRBV27 and TRBJ1-1, with TRBD1 matching 9 bases. CDR3 length: 14 residues. The ends lost 8 bases at V and 4 bases at J; junction bases unmatched: 8. Germline CDR1 is MNHEY and CDR2 is SMNVEV (reference sequence). DNA for the CDR3: TGTGCCAGCCGAAGTACAGGGGGCTTCACTGAAGCTTTCTTT. Translating gives CASRSTGGFTEAFF.

V and J are TRBV9 and TRBJ1-6, with 9 bases identical to TRBD1. The CDR3 runs 16 residues. From germline, CDR1 is SGDLS and CDR2 YYNGEE. Germline trimming cut 0 bases from V and 9 bases from J; bases unmatched to any gene: 7. In nucleotides, the CDR3 is TGTGCCAGCAGCGTAGACGGGACAGGGTCTATTTCACCCCTCCACTTT. It yields the protein CASSVDGTGSISPLHF. Combining the CDR3 with reference TRBV9 and TRBJ1-6 gives the whole variable domain DSGVTQTPKHLITATGQRVTLRCSPRSGDLSVYWYQQSLDQGLQFLIQYYNGEERAKGNILERFSAQQFPDLHSELNLSSLELGDSALYFCASSVDGTGSISPLHFGNGTRLTVT.